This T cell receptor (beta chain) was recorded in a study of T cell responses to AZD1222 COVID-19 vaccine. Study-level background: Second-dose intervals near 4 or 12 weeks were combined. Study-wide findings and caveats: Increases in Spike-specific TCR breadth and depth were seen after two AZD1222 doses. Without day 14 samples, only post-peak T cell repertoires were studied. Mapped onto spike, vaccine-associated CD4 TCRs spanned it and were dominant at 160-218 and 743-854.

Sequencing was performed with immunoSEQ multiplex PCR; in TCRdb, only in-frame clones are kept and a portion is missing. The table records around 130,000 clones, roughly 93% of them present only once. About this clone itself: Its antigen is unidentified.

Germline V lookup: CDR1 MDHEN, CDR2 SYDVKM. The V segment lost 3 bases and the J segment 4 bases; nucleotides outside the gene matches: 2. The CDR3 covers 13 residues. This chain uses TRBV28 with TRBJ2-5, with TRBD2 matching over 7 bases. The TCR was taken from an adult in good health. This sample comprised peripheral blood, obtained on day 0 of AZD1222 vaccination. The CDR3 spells CASSLWGGETQYF. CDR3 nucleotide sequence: TGTGCCAGCAGTTTGTGGGGGGGAGAGACCCAGTACTTC.